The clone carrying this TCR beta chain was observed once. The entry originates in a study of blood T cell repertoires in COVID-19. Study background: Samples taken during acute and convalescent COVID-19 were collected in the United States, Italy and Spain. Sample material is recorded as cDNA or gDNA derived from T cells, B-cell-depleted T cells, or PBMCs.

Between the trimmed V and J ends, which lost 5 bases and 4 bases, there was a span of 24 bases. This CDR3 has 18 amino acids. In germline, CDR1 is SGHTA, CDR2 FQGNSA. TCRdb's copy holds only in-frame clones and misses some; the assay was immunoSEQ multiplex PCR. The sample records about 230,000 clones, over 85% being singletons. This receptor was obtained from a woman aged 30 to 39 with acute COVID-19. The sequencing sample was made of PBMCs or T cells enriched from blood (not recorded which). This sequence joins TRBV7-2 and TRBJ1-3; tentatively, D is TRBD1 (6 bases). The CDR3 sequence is CASSPPLVAGAFGNTIYF. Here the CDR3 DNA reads TGTGCCAGCAGCCCCCCTTTGGTTGCGGGGGCATTCGGAAACACCATATATTTT. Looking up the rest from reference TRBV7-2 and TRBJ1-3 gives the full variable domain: GAGVSQSPSNKVTEKGKDVELRCDPISGHTALYWYRQSLGQGLEFLIYFQGNSAPDKSGLPSDRFSAERTGGSVSTLTIQRTQQEDSAVYLCASSPPLVAGAFGNTIYFGEGSWLTVV.